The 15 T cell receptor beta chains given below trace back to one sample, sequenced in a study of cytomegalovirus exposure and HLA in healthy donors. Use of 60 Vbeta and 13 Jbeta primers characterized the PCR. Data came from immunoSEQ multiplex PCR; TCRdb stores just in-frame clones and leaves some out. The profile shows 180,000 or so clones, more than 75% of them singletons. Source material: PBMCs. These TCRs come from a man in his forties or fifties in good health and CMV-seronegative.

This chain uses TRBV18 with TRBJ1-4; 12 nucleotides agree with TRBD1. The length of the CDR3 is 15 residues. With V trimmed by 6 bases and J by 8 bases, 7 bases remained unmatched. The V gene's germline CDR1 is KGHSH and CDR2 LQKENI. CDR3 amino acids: CASSQGQGAKEKLFF. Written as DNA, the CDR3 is TGTGCCAGCTCCCAGGGACAGGGGGCGAAGGAAAAACTGTTTTTT.

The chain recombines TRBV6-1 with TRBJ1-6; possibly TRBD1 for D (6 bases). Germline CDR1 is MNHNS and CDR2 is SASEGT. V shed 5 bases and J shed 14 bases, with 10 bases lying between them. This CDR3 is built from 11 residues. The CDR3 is CASSPRDTLHF. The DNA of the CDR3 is TGTGCCAGCAGTCCACGGGACACCCTCCACTTT.

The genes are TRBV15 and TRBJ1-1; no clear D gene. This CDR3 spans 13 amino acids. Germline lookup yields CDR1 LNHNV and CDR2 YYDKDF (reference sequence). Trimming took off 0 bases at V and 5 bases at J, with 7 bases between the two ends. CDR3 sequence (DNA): TGTGCCACCAGCAGAGATGCGGTAACTGAAGCTTTCTTT. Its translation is CATSRDAVTEAFF.

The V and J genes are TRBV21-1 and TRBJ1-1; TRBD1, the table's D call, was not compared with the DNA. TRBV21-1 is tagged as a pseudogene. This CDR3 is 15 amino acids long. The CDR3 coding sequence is TGTGCCAGCAGCATCCCACCGGACAGGAACACTGAAGCTTTCTTT. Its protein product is CASSIPPDRNTEAFF.

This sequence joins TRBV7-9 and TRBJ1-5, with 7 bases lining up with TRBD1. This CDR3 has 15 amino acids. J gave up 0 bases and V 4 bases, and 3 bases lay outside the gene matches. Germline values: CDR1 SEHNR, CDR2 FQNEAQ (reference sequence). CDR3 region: CASSSGDSSNQPQHF. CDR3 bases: TGTGCCAGCAGCTCAGGGGACAGTAGCAATCAGCCCCAGCATTTT.

The CDR3 sequence is CASSLGQSSYNEQFF. The DNA for the CDR3 is TGTGCCAGCAGTTTAGGGCAGAGCTCCTACAATGAGCAGTTCTTC. The chain is built from TRBV28 and TRBJ2-1; no clear D. In germline, CDR1 is MDHEN, CDR2 SYDVKM. The CDR3 covers 15 residues. Trimming left V 2 bases short and J 0 bases short, with 8 bases between.

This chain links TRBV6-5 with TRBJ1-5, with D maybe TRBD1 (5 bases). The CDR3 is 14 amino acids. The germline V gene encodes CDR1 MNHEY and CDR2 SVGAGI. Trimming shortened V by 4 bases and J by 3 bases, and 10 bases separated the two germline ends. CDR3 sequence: CASSSVDTNQPQHF. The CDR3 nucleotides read TGTGCCAGCAGTTCGGTGGACACCAATCAGCCCCAGCATTTT.

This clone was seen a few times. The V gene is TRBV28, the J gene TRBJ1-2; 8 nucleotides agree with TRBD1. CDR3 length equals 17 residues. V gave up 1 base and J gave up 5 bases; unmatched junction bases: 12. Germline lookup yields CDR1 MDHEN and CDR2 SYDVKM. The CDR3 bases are TGTGCCAGCAGTTTATATGTTGGGGGACAGGCCAAGTATGGCTACACCTTC. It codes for CASSLYVGGQAKYGYTF.

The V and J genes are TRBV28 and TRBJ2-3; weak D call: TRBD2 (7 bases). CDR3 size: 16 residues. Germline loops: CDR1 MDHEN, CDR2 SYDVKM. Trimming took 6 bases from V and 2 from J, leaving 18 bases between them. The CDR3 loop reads CASRPLGGAYTDTQYF. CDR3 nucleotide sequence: TGTGCCAGCAGACCCCTTGGGGGGGCCTACACAGATACGCAGTATTTT.

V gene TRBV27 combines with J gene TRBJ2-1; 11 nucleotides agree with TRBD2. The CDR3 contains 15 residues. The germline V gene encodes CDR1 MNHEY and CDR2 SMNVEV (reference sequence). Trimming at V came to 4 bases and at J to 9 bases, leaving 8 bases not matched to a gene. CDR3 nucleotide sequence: TGTGCCAGCAGTTCCGGGACTAGCGGAGAGAGTGAGCAGTTCTTC. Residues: CASSSGTSGESEQFF.

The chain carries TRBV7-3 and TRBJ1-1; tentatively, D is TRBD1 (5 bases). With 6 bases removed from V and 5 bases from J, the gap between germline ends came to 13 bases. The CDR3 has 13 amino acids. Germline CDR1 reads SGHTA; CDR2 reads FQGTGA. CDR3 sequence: CASRLTEKTEAFF. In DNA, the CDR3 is TGTGCCAGCAGATTGACAGAAAAAACTGAAGCTTTCTTT. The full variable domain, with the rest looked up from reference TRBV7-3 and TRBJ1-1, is GAGVSQTPSNKVTEKGKYVELRCDPISGHTALYWYRQSLGQGPEFLIYFQGTGAADDSGLPNDRFFAVRPEGSVSTLKIQRTERGDSAVYLCASRLTEKTEAFFGQGTRLTVV.

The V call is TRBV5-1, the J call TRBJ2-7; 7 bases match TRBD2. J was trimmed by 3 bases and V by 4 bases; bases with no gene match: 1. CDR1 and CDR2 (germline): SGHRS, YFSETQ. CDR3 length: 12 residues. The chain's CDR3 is CASSRDYYEQYF. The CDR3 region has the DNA TGCGCCAGCAGCCGGGACTACTACGAGCAGTACTTC.

Written as DNA, the CDR3 is TGTGCCAGCAGCCCCATGGGCAGAAATGAGCAGTTCTTC. It encodes CASSPMGRNEQFF. The V call is TRBV6-6, the J call TRBJ2-1; no firm D call. This CDR3 has 13 amino acids. Per the germline V gene, CDR1 is MNHNY and CDR2 is SVGAGI (reference sequence). The V end was cut by 6 bases, the J end by 7 bases, with 13 bases between.

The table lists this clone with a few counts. The DNA of the CDR3 is TGTGCCAGCAGCGCCGCGGGGATTAATAGCAATCAGCCCCAGCATTTT. Translating gives CASSAAGINSNQPQHF. The gene calls are TRBV7-2 and TRBJ1-5, with D hard to call. CDR1 is SGHTA, CDR2 FQGNSA, per germline. The CDR3 totals 16 residues. The germline V and J ends were trimmed by 5 bases and 0 bases, with 14 bases remaining between them.

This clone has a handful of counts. The CDR3 DNA sequence: TGTGCCAGTAGGGGGACAGGGGGCTATGGCTACACCTTC. This gives the protein CASRGTGGYGYTF. The gene calls are TRBV19 and TRBJ1-2, with 11 nucleotides matching TRBD1. The trim removed 6 bases at V and 4 bases at J, leaving 1 base unmatched. This CDR3 contains 13 residues. CDR1 is LNHDA and CDR2 is SQIVND in the germline V gene (reference sequence). Filled out from reference TRBV19 and TRBJ1-2, the complete variable domain reads DGGITQSPKYLFRKEGQNVTLSCEQNLNHDAMYWYRQDPGQGLRLIYYSQIVNDFQKGDIAEGYSVSREKKESFPLTVTSAQKNPTAFYLCASRGTGGYGYTFGSGTRLTVV.